This T cell receptor beta chain was recovered during a study of T-cell memory formation after mild COVID-19. Study as a whole: There were largely donor-specific TCR clusters.

TCRdb recomputed calls from the 5' RACE reads with MiXCR, one row per CDR3 protein. This sample has about 470,000 distinct CDR3 sequences, with approximately 25% found just once. In this sample, this clonotype turned up a few times. Trimming shortened V by 3 bases and J by 5 bases, and 10 bases separated the two germline ends. Germline CDR1 SNHLY, CDR2 FYNNEI. The length of the CDR3 is 13 residues. The TCR originated in an adult woman who had mild COVID-19 (a few samples of this study predate the infection). Cell type and time point are not known. The sequencing sample was made of PBMCs or a T cell subset sorted from them (not recorded which). V and J are TRBV2 and TRBJ2-5; D remains ambiguous. The CDR3 loop reads CASSEGPAETQYF. The CDR3 bases are TGTGCCAGCAGTGAGGGTCCAGCTGAGACCCAGTACTTC.